The entry below describes one T cell receptor (beta chain). Its antigen has not been determined. There are no base qualities to consult, and no much larger clone falls within one base. The sample belongs to a study of control samples from healthy donors and cancer patients (dated by TCRdb to 2018 to 2021). The library was made by the immunoSEQ multiplex PCR assay. TCRdb carries this immuneACCESS record with in-frame sequences only. Its versions omit some clonotypes, under half of them owing to an unresolved V gene in the studies checked, with the rest unexplained. This sample is represented by 80,000 to 100,000 clones; 92% of them were singletons. The ten largest make up around 3% of the sample. Relative to germline, V is missing 2 bases and J is missing 2 bases, with 2 bases of the junction outside any gene match. Per the germline V gene, SGHRS is the CDR1 and YFSETQ is the CDR2. There are 16 amino acids in the CDR3, from cysteine to phenylalanine inclusive. Kept here is only the CDR3 DNA, which spans 48 bases and is read in frame from base 1.

The sequence is built from TRBV5-1 and TRBJ2-3; 13 bases in the middle match TRBD2. This clonotype was obtained from a human donor in good health. The donor label of this sample is uncertain. Sequencing was carried out using blood. The nucleotide sequence is TGCGCCAGCAGCTTAGGACTAGCGGGGGACACAGATACGCAGTATTTT. This yields the protein CASSLGLAGDTDTQYF.